Following are 25 T cell receptor beta chains from one sample sequenced in a study of metastatic and nonmetastatic thyroid tumors. Each patient went into thyroid surgery without having received any treatment. TCRdb re-called the PCR reads via MiXCR. The sample includes almost 85,000 clones, about an eighth of them seen just once. The sample comprised tumor tissue. These TCRs come from a female donor with papillary thyroid cancer or a benign thyroid nodule (not recorded which). Some clones in this sample may be carry-over from other donors' samples.

This clone was observed a handful of times. Since a much larger clone is just one base distant, this may be a read error. Within the sample, other DNA sequences also encode this same CDR3. The chain combines TRBV9 with TRBJ1-1; 7 nucleotides agree with TRBD1. The germline V gene has CDR1 SGDLS and CDR2 YYNGEE. CDR3 size: 14 residues. The CDR3, as DNA: TGTGCCAGCAGCGTGCAGGGAGGGGGCACTGAGGCTTTCTTT. Translating it yields CASSVQGGGTEAFF.

This clone came up once. This chain joins TRBV20-1 and TRBJ2-1; TRBD1 matches 8 bases. This CDR3 contains 15 residues. J lost 6 bases, V lost 1 base, and 8 bases had no gene match. Per the germline V gene, CDR1 is DFQATT and CDR2 is SNEGSKA (reference sequence). The CDR3 DNA is TGCAGTGCTAGAGCCCGACAGGGGATTGGCAATGAGCAGTTCTTC. It codes for CSARARQGIGNEQFF.

This clone was seen ten or more times. J is TRBJ2-3 and V is TRBV19; D may be TRBD2 (6 bases). Trimming left V 5 bases short and J 4 bases short, with 13 bases between. The CDR3 contains 14 residues. CDR1 and CDR2 (germline): LNHDA, SQIVND (reference sequence). CDR3 DNA sequence: TGTGCCAGTAGTGGTGGCGGGGCGGCAGATACGCAGTATTTT. The encoded protein is CASSGGGAADTQYF. The whole variable domain, remainder taken from reference TRBV19 and TRBJ2-3, is DGGITQSPKYLFRKEGQNVTLSCEQNLNHDAMYWYRQDPGQGLRLIYYSQIVNDFQKGDIAEGYSVSREKKESFPLTVTSAQKNPTAFYLCASSGGGAADTQYFGPGTRLTVL.

This clone was picked up many times. The chain combines TRBV6-6 with TRBJ2-5; TRBD2 aligns across 13 bases. CDR3 length: 16 amino acids. Per germline, CDR1 MNHNY and CDR2 SVGAGI (reference sequence). V dropped 0 bases and J dropped 4; count of bases not matched to a gene: 2. CDR3 sequence reads: CASSYSRLAGGETQYF. In DNA, the CDR3 is TGTGCCAGCAGTTACTCCCGACTAGCGGGAGGAGAGACCCAGTACTTC.

This clone was counted at least ten times. The J gene is TRBJ2-7, the V gene TRBV5-1; TRBD2 matches at 8 bases. The CDR3 totals 12 residues. V lost 3 bases to trimming and J lost 6 bases; unmatched junction nucleotides: 2. Germline assignment: CDR1 SGHRS and CDR2 YFSETQ. The CDR3 protein is CASSSGGTEQYF. In nucleotides, the CDR3 is TGCGCCAGCAGCTCGGGGGGGACCGAGCAGTACTTC.

This clone was observed once. The rearrangement links TRBV20-1 to TRBJ2-5; D is uncertain. V lost 3 bases, J lost 1 base, and 12 bases lay in between. The CDR3 runs 14 residues. Per germline, CDR1 DFQATT and CDR2 SNEGSKA (reference sequence). The CDR3 DNA reads as TGCAGTGCTAGTATGGGGAACCCCCAAGAGACCCAGTACTTC. Translating it yields CSASMGNPQETQYF.

The chain recombines TRBV11-2 with TRBJ2-7; D ambiguous. The V end was cut by 9 bases, the J end by 1 base, with 10 bases between. CDR1 is SGHAT and CDR2 is FQNNGV in the germline V gene. The CDR3 spans 12 residues. The DNA for the CDR3 is TGTGCCAGTAGCCCGGCGTCCTACGAGCAGTACTTC. Its protein product is CASSPASYEQYF.

The chain employs TRBV5-6 and TRBJ2-3; no clear D. V lost 0 bases, J lost 3 bases, and 11 bases lay in between. The CDR3 is made up of 15 amino acids. Germline assignment: CDR1 SGHDT and CDR2 YYEEEE. This CDR3 reads CASSLEPWKTDTQYF. The CDR3 nucleotides read TGTGCCAGCAGCTTGGAGCCCTGGAAAACAGATACGCAGTATTTT. Together with reference TRBV5-6 and TRBJ2-3, the CDR3 gives the full variable domain: DAGVTQSPTHLIKTRGQQVTLRCSPKSGHDTVSWYQQALGQGPQFIFQYYEEEERQRGNFPDRFSGHQFPNYSSELNVNALLLGDSALYLCASSLEPWKTDTQYFGPGTRLTVL.

This clone was recorded many times. The chain combines TRBV24-1 with TRBJ2-3; D is undetermined. Looked up from germline, CDR1 is KGHDR and CDR2 is SFDVKD. Trimming pared 5 bases from V and 5 bases from J, leaving 13 bases between. The CDR3 consists of 14 residues. The CDR3 is CATSASLRRDTQYF. CDR3 DNA: TGTGCCACCAGTGCCTCTCTTCGGAGAGATACGCAGTATTTT.

This clone was seen at least ten times. The chain links TRBV5-1 to TRBJ2-3; the D is unclear. The CDR3 loop spans 12 amino acids. Per the germline V gene, CDR1 is SGHRS and CDR2 is YFSETQ. Trimming pared 4 bases from V and 1 base from J, leaving 4 bases between. For the CDR3, the DNA is TGCGCCAGCAGCACTGGCACAGATACGCAGTATTTT. Protein product: CASSTGTDTQYF.

This clone was observed at least ten times. The chain couples TRBV7-9 to TRBJ1-1, with D uncertain. The CDR3 sequence is 12 residues long. From germline, CDR1 is SEHNR and CDR2 FQNEAQ (reference sequence). The V and J ends lost 4 bases and 5 bases respectively, with 8 bases between them. CDR3 DNA sequence: TGTGCCAGCAGCTCATTCGGGACTGAAGCTTTCTTT. Protein product: CASSSFGTEAFF.

As concerns this clone: Here the CDR3 omits its conserved ending phenylalanine or tryptophan, so a read error is the likely source. This chain joins TRBV27 and TRBJ2-5, with D possibly TRBD2 on 6 matching bases. This CDR3 is 13 amino acids long. The germline gives CDR1 MNHEY, CDR2 SMNVEV (reference sequence). Trimming shortened V by 5 bases and J by 3 bases, and 10 bases separated the two germline ends. The CDR3, as DNA: TGTGCCAGCAGTCCAAGGGAGGAAGAGACCCAGTACTCC. It specifies CASSPREEETQYS.

This clone showed up many times. CDR3 sequence: CSARAISRRDYGYTF. The CDR3 DNA reads TGCAGTGCTAGAGCCATCTCCCGGCGGGACTATGGCTACACCTTC. The rearrangement links TRBV20-1 to TRBJ1-2; D is unresolved. Germline V gives CDR1 DFQATT, CDR2 SNEGSKA (reference sequence). This CDR3 is built from 15 residues. The germline V and J ends were trimmed by 1 base and 3 bases, with 15 bases remaining between them.

Notes on this clone: A much larger clone differs by one base, so this may be a read error. The chain couples TRBV5-3 to TRBJ2-7; D might be TRBD2 (6 bases). TRBV5-3 has ORF status, its function being uncertain. The CDR3 runs 16 residues. Trimming cost V 4 bases and J 0 bases, with 17 bases left between them. The CDR3 protein is CARSLSRTILSYEQYF. CDR3 coding DNA: TGTGCCAGAAGCCTATCTAGGACTATCCTCTCCTACGAGCAGTACTTC.

The gene calls are TRBV5-8 and TRBJ2-7, with D possibly TRBD1 on 5 matching bases. Trimming removed 3 bases at V and 0 bases at J, with 10 bases between. The germline gives CDR1 SGHTS, CDR2 YDEGEE. CDR3 length: 14 residues. The CDR3 DNA reads TGTGCCAGCAGCTCACAGGCTTCCTCCTACGAGCAGTACTTC. The encoded protein is CASSSQASSYEQYF.

This clone came up many times. J is TRBJ2-1 and V is TRBV7-8; D is unclear. Germline lookup yields CDR1 SGHVS and CDR2 FQNEAQ. Trimming shortened V by 5 bases and J by 0 bases, and 5 bases separated the two germline ends. The CDR3 covers 13 residues. The CDR3 DNA follows: TGTGCCAGCAGCCCTATCTCCTACAATGAGCAGTTCTTC. Protein sequence: CASSPISYNEQFF.

This clone came up many times. The chain is built from TRBV20-1 and TRBJ2-4; D might be TRBD2 (5 bases). Trimming took off 5 bases at V and 3 bases at J, with 20 bases between the two ends. The germline gives CDR1 DFQATT, CDR2 SNEGSKA (reference sequence). The CDR3 is 16 amino acids. DNA of the CDR3: TGCAGTGCTGCCCCCCAGAGGGAGAGAGGCAAAAACATTCAGTACTTC. It is translated as CSAAPQRERGKNIQYF.

This clone was found many times. The chain employs TRBV9 and TRBJ1-4; possibly TRBD1 for D (5 bases). The germline V gene has CDR1 SGDLS and CDR2 YYNGEE. V lost 0 bases and J 7 bases, leaving 10 bases between the germline ends. The CDR3 is 14 residues long. CDR3 coding DNA: TGTGCCAGCAGCGTAGAAGGGGCGGGTGAAAAACTGTTTTTT. Its translation: CASSVEGAGEKLFF.

This clone was recorded at least ten times. The rearrangement joins TRBV5-1 to TRBJ2-1; a possible D gene is TRBD1 (5 bases). The V end was cut by 1 base, the J end by 1 base, with 12 bases between. Germline CDR1 and CDR2: SGHRS and YFSETQ. There are 16 residues in the CDR3. The CDR3, as DNA: TGCGCCAGCAGCTTGACCCCGACAGTTTCCTACAATGAGCAGTTCTTC. Amino acids: CASSLTPTVSYNEQFF.

This clone occurred a few times. The chain has TRBV13 and TRBJ2-2; a weak D match, TRBD1 (6 bases). Trimming shortened V by 5 bases and J by 1 base, and 14 bases separated the two germline ends. There are 16 residues in the CDR3. Germline CDR1 PRHDT, CDR2 FYEKMQ (reference sequence). The CDR3 sequence: CASSRLGQMNTGELFF. As DNA, the CDR3 is TGTGCCAGCAGCCGCCTAGGACAGATGAACACCGGGGAGCTGTTTTTT.

The table lists this clone with many counts. The rearrangement joins TRBV20-1 to TRBJ2-1; 10 nucleotides align to TRBD2. Germline CDR1 and CDR2: DFQATT and SNEGSKA (reference sequence). The CDR3 sequence is 20 residues long. Trimming cost V 7 bases and J 4 bases; bases outside gene matches: 25. The CDR3 is CSVPEVEGARLAGVYNEQFF. The DNA for the CDR3 is TGCAGTGTTCCCGAGGTCGAGGGGGCTAGGCTAGCGGGAGTTTACAATGAGCAGTTCTTC.

As for this clone: This could be a read error, since a much larger clone is one nucleotide away. At the DNA level, this CDR3 is encoded by other sequences in the same sample as well. The genes are TRBV29-1 and TRBJ1-2, with D maybe TRBD1 (6 bases). Trimming left V 0 bases short and J 6 bases short, with 14 bases between. The CDR3 totals 14 residues. In germline, CDR1 is SQVTM, CDR2 ANQGSEA. CDR3 amino acids: CSVEDAGVKHGYTF. The CDR3 coding sequence is TGCAGCGTTGAAGATGCAGGGGTCAAGCATGGCTACACCTTC.

This clone was seen repeatedly, ten times or more. The chain couples TRBV7-2 to TRBJ2-1, with D tentatively TRBD2 (5 bases). This CDR3 is built from 15 residues. The germline gives CDR1 SGHTA, CDR2 FQGNSA. V was clipped by 2 bases and J by 3 bases, with 11 bases between them. For the CDR3, the DNA is TGTGCCAGCAGCTTACTAGCCTTAGGCTACAATGAGCAGTTCTTC. Translating it yields CASSLLALGYNEQFF.

Regarding this clone: This sequence may be a read error, since a much larger clone differs from it by one base. This chain uses TRBV29-1 with TRBJ1-1; the D gene is possibly TRBD1 (6 bases). Trimming took off 5 bases at V and 0 bases at J, with 19 bases between the two ends. In germline, CDR1 is SQVTM, CDR2 ANQGSEA. The CDR3 extends over 16 amino acids. CDR3 sequence (DNA): TGCAGCGTTAGGGGGTGCCTTCGCTTAATGAACACTGAAGCTTTCTTT. This sequence encodes CSVRGCLRLMNTEAFF.

Of note for this clone: This may arise from a read error, as a much more abundant clone is one base away. Other DNA sequences in this sample translate to the same CDR3. The V call is TRBV12-5, the J call TRBJ2-1, with D unclear. This CDR3 spans 12 amino acids. The germline V and J ends were trimmed by 5 bases and 12 bases, with 14 bases remaining between them. Germline CDR1 and CDR2: LGHNT and FRNRAP. This CDR3 is CASGLALDGQFF. CDR3 DNA: TGTGCTAGTGGTCTGGCCTTGGACGGGCAGTTCTTC.